One and the same sample provided the 13 T cell receptor beta chains below, sequenced in a study of early T cells in non-severe SARS-CoV-2 infection. TCRdb re-analysed the 5' RACE reads in MiXCR, keeping a single row per CDR3 protein. Of approximately 80,000 distinct CDR3 sequences listed, 11% are singletons. The sample was whole blood, taken at baseline. Receptors were obtained from an adult who was a healthcare worker with PCR-confirmed SARS-CoV-2 infection or an uninfected control (not recorded which).

This clonotype showed up just a few times. The J gene is TRBJ1-1, the V gene TRBV18; possible D gene TRBD1, 6 bases. This CDR3 spans 17 amino acids. From germline, CDR1 is KGHSH and CDR2 LQKENI. The germline V and J ends were trimmed by 4 bases and 3 bases, with 21 bases remaining between them. The CDR3 loop reads CASSLLPPDSGYTEAFF. CDR3 nucleotide sequence: TGTGCCAGCTCACTTCTCCCTCCGGACAGCGGATACACTGAAGCTTTCTTT.

The table lists this clonotype with a few counts. The rearrangement joins TRBV20-1 to TRBJ1-2; the match to TRBD1 covers 7 bases. The J segment lost 3 bases and the V segment lost 3 bases, leaving 16 bases of the junction unmatched. The length of the CDR3 is 17 residues. Germline CDR1 and CDR2: DFQATT and SNEGSKA (reference sequence). CDR3 loop: CSASLLRTGDGHYGYTF. The CDR3 coding sequence is TGCAGTGCTAGCCTCCTGAGGACAGGCGACGGGCACTATGGCTACACCTTC.

The rearrangement joins TRBV27 to TRBJ1-1; a weak D match, TRBD1 (5 bases). The CDR3 covers 12 residues. The V gene lost 5 bases and the J gene lost 8 bases, with 12 bases spanning the gap. Germline V gene data show CDR1 as MNHEY and CDR2 as SMNVEV (reference sequence). CDR3: CASSPPRGEAFF. CDR3 bases: TGTGCCAGCAGTCCCCCGCGGGGGGAAGCTTTCTTT.

The rearrangement links TRBV6-5 to TRBJ1-6; TRBD1 matches 8 bases. The CDR3 has 16 amino acids. Germline V lookup: CDR1 MNHEY, CDR2 SVGAGI. The trim removed 6 bases at V and 4 bases at J, leaving 8 bases unmatched. The CDR3 here is CASSTTRQGYNSPLHF. In DNA form, the CDR3 reads TGTGCCAGCAGCACGACCCGACAGGGGTATAATTCACCCCTCCACTTT.

The V and J genes are TRBV28 and TRBJ1-4, with D unresolved. Germline CDR1 reads MDHEN; CDR2 reads SYDVKM. The CDR3 is made up of 13 amino acids. V was pared by 9 bases and J by 8 bases, with 16 bases between. The CDR3 region is CASRRPTTEKLFF. The CDR3 nucleotides read TGTGCCAGTAGGCGACCTACAACGGAAAAACTGTTTTTT.

The chain joins TRBV12-3 or TRBV12-4 to TRBJ2-5; 7 bases are shared with TRBD1. CDR3 length: 15 residues. V gave up 6 bases and J gave up 0 bases; unmatched junction bases: 7. Here the CDR3 DNA reads TGTGCCAGCAGCCAGGGACAGAAGTACCAAGAGACCCAGTACTTC. Translating gives CASSQGQKYQETQYF.

This clonotype was picked up a small number of times. This chain joins TRBV6-6 and TRBJ1-5; D remains unclear. This CDR3 region has 15 residues. V shed 6 bases and J shed 0 bases, with 12 bases lying between them. Germline lookup yields CDR1 MNHNY and CDR2 SVGAGI (reference sequence). The CDR3 nucleotides are TGTGCCAGCAGCCTCTCCGGGAATAGCAATCAGCCCCAGCATTTT. This translates into CASSLSGNSNQPQHF.

This clonotype showed up many times. The chain combines TRBV18 with TRBJ1-2; 7 bases line up with TRBD1. Germline V gives CDR1 KGHSH, CDR2 LQKENI. The CDR3 consists of 13 residues. V lost 3 bases to trimming and J lost 5 bases; unmatched junction nucleotides: 3. DNA for the CDR3: TGTGCCAGCTCACCTGAGGGACAGTATGGCTACACCTTC. Residues: CASSPEGQYGYTF.

This clonotype turned up a few times. The V and J genes are TRBV15 and TRBJ2-3; 8 nucleotides line up with TRBD1. This CDR3 region has 16 residues. V dropped 0 bases and J dropped 0; count of bases not matched to a gene: 2. Germline-derived CDR1 and CDR2 are LNHNV and YYDKDF (reference sequence). The CDR3 region is CATSREGTGSTDTQYF. For the CDR3, the DNA is TGTGCCACCAGCAGAGAAGGGACAGGTAGCACAGATACGCAGTATTTT.

This clonotype has more than one count but fewer than ten. The chain carries TRBV11-1 and TRBJ2-2; the match to TRBD1 covers 8 bases. There are 16 residues in the CDR3. Germline loops: CDR1 SGHAT, CDR2 FQDESV (reference sequence). Trimming took 1 base from V and 7 from J; bases not matched to a gene: 8. The CDR3 nucleotides read TGTGCCAGCAGCTTAGGGACAGGGAGGCGTTTCGGGGAGCTGTTTTTT. It is translated as CASSLGTGRRFGELFF.

V gene TRBV2 combines with J gene TRBJ1-4; D is ambiguous. V lost 7 bases and J lost 4, with 13 bases in between. Germline V lookup: CDR1 SNHLY, CDR2 FYNNEI. This CDR3 contains 14 residues. Here the CDR3 DNA reads TGTGCCAGCAAACTGGGAAGTAATAATGAAAAACTGTTTTTT. This gives the protein CASKLGSNNEKLFF. Based on the CDR3 plus reference TRBV2 and TRBJ1-4, the full variable domain is EPEVTQTPSHQVTQMGQEVILRCVPISNHLYFYWYRQILGQKVEFLVSFYNNEISEKSEIFDDQFSVERPDGSNFTLKIRSTKLEDSAMYFCASKLGSNNEKLFFGSGTQLSVL.

This clonotype appeared many times. V usage is TRBV29-1 and J usage is TRBJ2-1; maybe TRBD2 (5 bases). The CDR3 has 12 amino acids. The germline V and J ends were trimmed by 7 bases and 5 bases, with 12 bases remaining between them. Per germline, CDR1 SQVTM and CDR2 ANQGSEA. CDR3 bases: TGCAGCGCCGGTAGCGCAGACAATGAGCAGTTCTTC. Its protein is CSAGSADNEQFF.

This clonotype was counted between two and nine times. The genes are TRBV6-5 and TRBJ2-1, with TRBD1 matching 9 bases. The CDR3 consists of 15 residues. Germline CDR1 reads MNHEY; CDR2 reads SVGAGI. The junction had 8 bases not matched to a gene; V was cut back by 5 bases and J by 6 bases. The CDR3 sequence is CASSNLGQGSNEQFF. The CDR3 DNA sequence: TGTGCCAGCAGTAACCTGGGACAGGGTTCCAATGAGCAGTTCTTC.